The clone carrying this T cell receptor beta chain was picked up a small number of times. The antigen is unknown. CDR3 length: 15 residues. J gave up 3 bases and V 7 bases, and 9 bases lay outside the gene matches. Per the germline V gene, CDR1 is SGHNT and CDR2 is YYREEE (reference sequence). Primers: 60 Vbeta forward and 13 Jbeta reverse. Produced via immunoSEQ multiplex PCR; TCRdb's table is partial and in-frame only. Among some 170,000 clones listed, over 75% were seen once. The sample originates from a study of cytomegalovirus exposure and HLA in healthy donors. Regarding the study as a whole: After further analysis at a later stage, 15,000 to 20,000 TCR beta sequences were associated with HLA alleles at 0.05 false discovery rate. Analyzed later, most CMV-associated TCR beta chains appeared HLA-restricted.

This TCR was sampled from a man aged 35 to 55 in good health and CMV-seropositive. The chain links TRBV5-4 to TRBJ2-3; 9 bases are a match to TRBD2. Sequenced input: PBMCs. The CDR3 region is CASSLGGLATDTQYF. The CDR3 DNA is TGTGCCAGCTCCTTGGGAGGACTAGCGACAGATACGCAGTATTTT.